What follows are 17 T cell receptor beta chains derived from one specimen sequenced in a study of human T cells and chemical hapten exposure listed by TCRdb under 2021. Library creation used RACE. The instrument was a NextSeq 500. TCRdb applied fastp at Q25 and MiXCR to the public reads, then kept only in-frame beta chains. A single entry per CDR3 protein holds the most common genes and DNA from its merged rows. Within this sample are approximately 86,000 distinct CDR3 sequences, with roughly a tenth of them counted one time only. The ten largest clones capture approximately 0.99% of the sample. In the paper's terms, the time point label means: patch test 3, about 24 weeks after DPC sensitization. Read against the paper, the sample's treatment or condition label means: therapeutic diphenylcyclopropenone sensitization with weekly scalp DPC. The sample in question was whole blood, obtained in connection with sensitization to the hapten diphenylcyclopropenone (DPC). Every receptor here comes from a woman aged 25-40 years with alopecia areata. Some clones in this sample may be carry-over from other donors' samples.

This clonotype was seen only a few times. The chain has TRBV6-2 or TRBV6-3 and TRBJ2-7, with D tentatively TRBD2 (6 bases). CDR3 size: 13 residues. V dropped 6 bases and J dropped 6 bases, with 15 bases sitting between them. In germline, CDR1 is MNHEY, CDR2 SVGEGT. This CDR3 reads CASRRGTVPEQYV. Here the CDR3 DNA reads TGTGCCAGCAGGCGAGGGACTGTCCCCGAGCAGTACGTC.

A word on this clonotype: One junction end does not reproduce the germline sequence, and a read error may be involved. CDR3 nucleotide sequence: TGCAGCGTAGAAGGGCAGCCGAACACTGAAGCTTTCTTT. Its translation: CSVEGQPNTEAFF. This sequence joins TRBV29-1 and TRBJ1-1; D ambiguous. The CDR3 loop spans 13 amino acids. Germline CDR1 is SQVTM and CDR2 is ANQGSEA.

The chain couples TRBV5-1 to TRBJ2-5; the match to TRBD1 covers 9 bases. Looked up from germline, CDR1 is SGHRS and CDR2 is YFSETQ. Germline trimming cut 4 bases from V and 0 bases from J; bases unmatched to any gene: 4. The CDR3 covers 15 residues. CDR3 protein: CASSIQGAYQETQYF. The CDR3 DNA is TGCGCCAGCAGCATACAGGGGGCGTACCAAGAGACCCAGTACTTC.

V and J are TRBV4-1 and TRBJ2-7; 9 bases fit TRBD1. The CDR3 loop spans 17 amino acids. CDR1 is MGHRA and CDR2 is YSYEKL in the germline V gene. V lost 0 bases and J lost 3; bases outside the gene matches: 9. Here the CDR3 reads CASSQEVFEDRGYEQYF. For the CDR3, the DNA is TGCGCCAGCAGCCAAGAAGTGTTTGAGGACAGGGGCTACGAGCAGTACTTC.

This clonotype was picked up many times. The chain joins TRBV4-1 to TRBJ2-3, with TRBD1 identical over 9 bases. Germline V gene data show CDR1 as MGHRA and CDR2 as YSYEKL. The V gene end was trimmed by 4 bases and the J gene end by 7 bases; junction bases not matched to a gene: 9. The CDR3 is made up of 15 amino acids. CDR3 region: CASSPPGTGRNTQYF. The CDR3, as DNA: TGCGCCAGCAGCCCACCCGGGACAGGGAGGAATACGCAGTATTTT.

This clonotype was recorded at least ten times. The chain links TRBV28 to TRBJ2-3, with no clear D. CDR1 and CDR2 from the germline V gene are MDHEN and SYDVKM. Between the trimmed V and J ends, which lost 2 bases and 2 bases, there was a span of 11 bases. This CDR3 spans 15 amino acids. The CDR3 here is CASSLREGATDTQYF. CDR3 nucleotides: TGTGCCAGCAGTTTAAGGGAAGGCGCCACAGATACGCAGTATTTT. The variable domain in full, completed from reference TRBV28 and TRBJ2-3, reads DVKVTQSSRYLVKRTGEKVFLECVQDMDHENMFWYRQDPGLGLRLIYFSYDVKMKEKGDIPEGYSVSREKKERFSLILESASTNQTSMYLCASSLREGATDTQYFGPGTRLTVL.

There are a few counts of this clonotype. The chain is built from TRBV7-9 and TRBJ1-1, with D unclear. The germline V gene encodes CDR1 SEHNR and CDR2 FQNEAQ (reference sequence). There are 13 residues in the CDR3. Trimming took off 2 bases at V and 5 bases at J, with 9 bases between the two ends. In nucleotides, the CDR3 is TGTGCCAGCAGCTTATCGCAGGAGACTGAAGCTTTCTTT. Its translation is CASSLSQETEAFF.

The gene calls are TRBV19 and TRBJ2-1; 8 nucleotides line up with TRBD2. The CDR3 is 14 amino acids. Germline V gives CDR1 LNHDA, CDR2 SQIVND (reference sequence). Unmatched junction bases numbered 6, after V lost 7 bases and J lost 4 bases. The CDR3 coding sequence is TGTGCCAGTAACGGGGGGGCCTCTTACAATGAGCAGTTCTTC. It yields the protein CASNGGASYNEQFF.

The gene calls are TRBV18 and TRBJ2-6; a possible D gene is TRBD2 (5 bases). V was pared by 3 bases and J by 0 bases, with 12 bases between. The CDR3 consists of 17 residues. Germline CDR1 and CDR2: KGHSH and LQKENI. CDR3 residues: CASSPRALISGANVLTF. CDR3 nucleotides: TGTGCCAGCTCACCGCGGGCCTTAATCTCTGGGGCCAACGTCCTGACTTTC.

The chain is built from TRBV29-1 and TRBJ2-2; D is perhaps TRBD1 (6 bases). The CDR3 spans 14 residues. CDR1 is SQVTM and CDR2 is ANQGSEA in the germline V gene. Trimming removed 6 bases at V and 0 bases at J, with 11 bases between. CDR3 protein: CSVGRTANTGELFF. The CDR3 DNA reads as TGCAGCGTGGGAAGGACAGCGAACACCGGGGAGCTGTTTTTT.

The rearrangement uses TRBV6-2 or TRBV6-3 and TRBJ2-1, with 8 bases aligning to TRBD1. The germline V gene encodes CDR1 MNHEY and CDR2 SVGEGT. V trimming: 6 bases; J trimming: 0 bases; junction bases outside the gene matches: 10. The CDR3 has 17 residues. In DNA form, the CDR3 reads TGTGCCAGCAGGGGAGACAGGGGTCAGAGCTCCTACAATGAGCAGTTCTTC. Its translation: CASRGDRGQSSYNEQFF.

The CDR3 loop is CASSKRAATDTQYF. Written as DNA, the CDR3 is TGCGCCAGCAGCAAGAGGGCGGCCACAGATACGCAGTATTTT. The V and J genes are TRBV5-1 and TRBJ2-3; possible D gene TRBD2, 5 bases. Germline CDR1 SGHRS, CDR2 YFSETQ. The V end was cut by 4 bases, the J end by 2 bases, with 11 bases between. The CDR3 is made up of 14 amino acids.

This clonotype showed up many times. The chain recombines TRBV20-1 with TRBJ2-5, with D possibly TRBD2 on 5 matching bases. The germline V gene has CDR1 DFQATT and CDR2 SNEGSKA (reference sequence). The CDR3 sequence is 14 residues long. V was trimmed by 3 bases and J by 1 base, leaving 12 bases between them. CDR3 DNA sequence: TGCAGTGCTAGGGCCGGGGTAGCCCAAGAGACCCAGTACTTC. This codes for CSARAGVAQETQYF.

J is TRBJ2-1 and V is TRBV19; D is perhaps TRBD2 (5 bases). The V gene's germline CDR1 is LNHDA and CDR2 SQIVND (reference sequence). Deletions cut 2 bases from V and 10 bases from J, with 12 bases between. The CDR3 length is 13 residues. Here the CDR3 DNA reads TGTGCCAGTAGTATACAGTCAGTAGCGGAGCAGTTCTTC. Protein product: CASSIQSVAEQFF.

This clonotype was observed many times. The CDR3 nucleotides read TGTGCCAGCAGCGCTCGAGGGTTGAGGACTGAAGCTTTCTTT. As protein: CASSARGLRTEAFF. The V call is TRBV3-1, the J call TRBJ1-1; D gene uncertain. CDR3 length equals 14 residues. Trimming took 5 bases from V and 5 from J, leaving 15 bases between them. Per the germline V gene, CDR1 is LGHDT and CDR2 is YNNKEL (reference sequence).

The chain joins TRBV2 to TRBJ2-4; TRBD2 might be the D (7 bases). The V gene lost 5 bases and the J gene lost 2 bases, with 16 bases spanning the gap. Germline CDR1 and CDR2: SNHLY and FYNNEI. The CDR3 is 16 residues long. CDR3 nucleotide sequence: TGTGCCAGCAGTCGTGACGGGGGGCAATCCAAAAACATTCAGTACTTC. This gives the protein CASSRDGGQSKNIQYF.

This clonotype was picked up many times. V is TRBV28 and J is TRBJ1-5; possibly TRBD1 for D (5 bases). V lost 7 bases, J lost 0 bases, and 13 bases lay in between. The CDR3 sequence is 15 residues long. The germline V gene has CDR1 MDHEN and CDR2 SYDVKM. The CDR3 is CASKVRQYSNQPQHF. CDR3 sequence (DNA): TGTGCCAGCAAGGTACGACAGTATAGCAATCAGCCCCAGCATTTT.